This paragraph covers one T cell receptor (beta chain) sequence. This clonotype occurred a few times. Its antigen has not been determined. Base qualities are not at hand, and no much larger clone is one base apart. The entry originates in a study of response to subunit inactivated influenza vaccine (dated by TCRdb to the late 2010s). Regarding the research as a whole: To follow how T cells responded to a trivalent subunit inactivated influenza vaccine, the researchers relied on deep quantitative profiling of the T cell receptor repertoire.

From the germline V gene, CDR1 is SQVTM and CDR2 is ANQGSEA. Ends trimmed: V by 6 bases, J by 9 bases; bases unmatched to a gene: 6. The CDR3 contains 13 residues, cysteine and phenylalanine counted. Only the CDR3 region is kept as DNA, spanning 39 bases read in frame from base 1. The investigation overall reported the following: According to the authors, only a limited number of new T cells may be recruited by each seasonal influenza vaccination.

Library preparation used RT-PCR. For sequencing, an Illumina HiSeq 2500 was employed. TCRdb reprocessed the public reads (quality trimming at Q25 with fastp, clone calling with MiXCR) and kept in-frame beta chains. Each entry is one CDR3 protein sequence, shown with its most common DNA and genes. Across this sample there are under 950,000 distinct CDR3 sequences, with around 20% seen only once. Clones ranked in the top ten supply approximately 10% of the sample. Here the sequenced sample was PBMCs from blood, taken 4 to 6 days after vaccination. In this chain, TRBV29-1 is recombined with TRBJ1-6, with 9 bases aligning to TRBD1. The sequence came from a man over 45 who received an inactivated influenza vaccine. Donor details come from another sample of the same person, matched by shared clones. The CDR3 loop reads CSVGGTGSSPLHF. The sequence in DNA is TGCAGCGTCGGCGGGACAGGGTCTTCACCCCTCCACTTT.